These T cell receptor beta chains were read from a single sample in a study of control samples from healthy donors and cancer patients. TCRdb's table, derived via immunoSEQ multiplex PCR, lists solely in-frame clones and lacks some. The sample has 9,500 to 15,000 clones, 85% to 90% seen once; the top ten hold around 3%. The source material was formalin-fixed, paraffin-embedded tissue. The receptor source for this set is a male donor with melanoma. Both conserved end residues are part of each CDR3. The D gene is left open where the match is weak. Expanded clones get a size class; other rows say once, few or many, or leave the size out.

size: .
D: .
J: TRBJ1-2
V: TRBV15
CDR3: CATSREALRVGGYTF
DNA: TGTGCCACCAGCAGAGAGGCTCTGAGGGTAGGCGGCTACACCTTC

size: .
D: .
J: TRBJ2-7
V: TRBV3-1/TRBV3-2
CDR3: CASSRLGSYEQYF
DNA: TGTGCCAGCAGCCGACTAGGATCCTACGAGCAGTACTTC

size: .
D: .
J: TRBJ2-2
V: TRBV2
CDR3: CASSDRGGYTGELFF
DNA: TGTGCCAGCAGTGACAGGGGCGGATACACCGGGGAGCTGTTTTTT

size: .
D: .
J: TRBJ1-5
V: TRBV6-2/TRBV6-3
CDR3: CASSPSIGVSNQPQHF
DNA: TGTGCCAGCAGCCCTTCTATAGGGGTGAGCAATCAGCCCCAGCATTTT

size: few
D: TRBD2
J: TRBJ2-5
V: TRBV9
CDR3: CASSVVEGGNQYF
DNA: TGTGCCAGCAGCGTAGTCGAGGGAGGGAACCAGTACTTC

size: few
D: TRBD2
J: TRBJ2-4
V: TRBV9
CDR3: CASSVGGGSIQYF
DNA: TGTGCCAGCAGCGTAGGGGGCGGGAGCATTCAGTACTTC

size: .
D: .
J: TRBJ2-6
V: TRBV14
CDR3: CASSDWSSGANVLTF
DNA: TGTGCCAGCAGCGACTGGTCCTCTGGGGCCAACGTCCTGACTTTC

size: .
D: TRBD2
J: TRBJ2-1
V: TRBV7-6
CDR3: CASSLSGRASGEQFF
DNA: TGTGCCAGCAGCCTAAGCGGGAGGGCCTCTGGTGAGCAGTTCTTC

size: .
D: TRBD1
J: TRBJ1-6
V: TRBV6-5
CDR3: CASSYAGQVSPLHF
DNA: TGTGCCAGCAGTTACGCCGGACAGGTGTCACCCCTCCACTTT

size: .
D: TRBD2
J: TRBJ2-1
V: TRBV4-1
CDR3: CASSQEGGTSGVYNEQFF
DNA: TGCGCCAGCAGCCAAGAAGGTGGGACTAGCGGGGTATACAATGAGCAGTTCTTC

size: .
D: TRBD1
J: TRBJ1-1
V: TRBV2
CDR3: CASDRGNTEAFF
DNA: TGTGCCAGCGACAGGGGGAACACTGAAGCTTTCTTT

size: .
D: .
J: TRBJ1-1
V: TRBV18
CDR3: CASSPATAAREAFF
DNA: TGTGCCAGCTCACCCGCGACAGCAGCTAGAGAAGCTTTCTTT

size: few
D: .
J: TRBJ2-2
V: TRBV7-6
CDR3: CASSREDTGELFF
DNA: TGTGCCAGCAGCCGAGAGGACACCGGGGAGCTGTTTTTT

size: .
D: TRBD1
J: TRBJ2-3
V: TRBV19
CDR3: CASKRQGARDTQYF
DNA: TGTGCCAGTAAGCGACAGGGGGCGCGGGATACGCAGTATTTT

size: .
D: TRBD1
J: TRBJ1-3
V: TRBV5-1
CDR3: CASSAGTDSGNTIYF
DNA: TGCGCCAGCAGCGCCGGGACAGACTCTGGAAACACCATATATTTT

size: .
D: TRBD1
J: TRBJ1-2
V: TRBV29-1
CDR3: CSVGQEFGYTF
DNA: TGCAGCGTGGGACAGGAATTTGGCTACACCTTC

size: .
D: .
J: TRBJ2-5
V: TRBV7-3
CDR3: CASSFGDQETQYF
DNA: TGTGCCAGCAGCTTCGGGGACCAAGAGACCCAGTACTTC

size: .
D: .
J: TRBJ2-1
V: TRBV5-5
CDR3: CASSVVPLGGTSYNEQFF
DNA: TGTGCCAGCAGCGTAGTCCCCCTTGGAGGAACCTCCTACAATGAGCAGTTCTTC

size: once
D: .
J: TRBJ1-5
V: TRBV19
CDR3: CASTPRGRAYSNQPQHF
DNA: TGTGCCAGTACCCCACGGGGGAGGGCGTATAGCAATCAGCCCCAGCATTTT

size: .
D: TRBD1
J: TRBJ1-2
V: TRBV3-1/TRBV3-2
CDR3: CASSQALTGGSYGYTF
DNA: TGTGCCAGCAGCCAAGCCCTCACAGGGGGCAGCTATGGCTACACCTTC

size: .
D: .
J: TRBJ2-5
V: TRBV20-1
CDR3: CSASRADRGETQYF
DNA: TGCAGTGCTAGTAGGGCAGACCGTGGAGAGACCCAGTACTTC

size: .
D: .
J: TRBJ2-7
V: TRBV6-4
CDR3: CASRLPGDYEQYF
DNA: TGTGCCAGCAGACTTCCTGGGGACTACGAGCAGTACTTC

size: .
D: .
J: TRBJ2-7
V: TRBV6-1
CDR3: CASSEARRAYYEQYF
DNA: TGTGCCAGCAGTGAAGCGCGCAGGGCCTACTACGAGCAGTACTTC